This TCR beta chain was recorded in a study of cytomegalovirus exposure and HLA in healthy donors. PCR employed 60 Vbeta and 13 Jbeta primers. Data came from immunoSEQ multiplex PCR; TCRdb stores just in-frame clones and leaves some out. The profile covers some 61,000 clones, with roughly four fifths appearing a single time and around 7% taken by the ten largest. V was clipped by 2 bases and J by 0 bases; unmatched bases: 2. The CDR3 runs 14 residues. Germline-derived CDR1 and CDR2 are SGDLS and YYNGEE. In its sample, this clone was seen a few times. This TCR came from a human donor in good health. Sequencing was done on a sample of PBMCs. J is TRBJ2-7 and V is TRBV9; 7 bases are shared with TRBD1. The CDR3 DNA follows: TGTGCCAGCAGCGTCCGGGACAGCTCCTACGAGCAGTACTTC. Encoded protein: CASSVRDSSYEQYF.